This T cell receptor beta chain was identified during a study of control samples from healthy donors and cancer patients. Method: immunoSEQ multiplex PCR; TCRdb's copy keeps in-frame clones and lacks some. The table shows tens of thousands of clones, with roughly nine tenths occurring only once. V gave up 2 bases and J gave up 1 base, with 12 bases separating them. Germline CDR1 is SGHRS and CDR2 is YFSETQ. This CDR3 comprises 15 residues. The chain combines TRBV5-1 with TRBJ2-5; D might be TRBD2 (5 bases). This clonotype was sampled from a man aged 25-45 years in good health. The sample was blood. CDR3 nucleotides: TGCGCCAGCAGCTTAAGCCGGGGATCCCAAGAGACCCAGTACTTC. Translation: CASSLSRGSQETQYF.